This T cell receptor beta chain is drawn from a study of lymphopenia after photon versus proton radiotherapy. Findings and limits, study-wide: Survival link was tested only in deceased patients; proton benefit remains a possibility. A bigger post-nadir fall in TCR diversity correlated inversely with survival time in deceased patients. After the lymphocyte nadir, photon-treated repertoires showed oligoclonal expansion, especially of CD8+ Temra cells. Relative stability marked proton patients; photon patients lost diversity and naive cells.

Per the germline V gene, CDR1 is SQVTM and CDR2 is ANQGSEA. The V and J ends lost 2 bases and 4 bases respectively, with 16 bases between them. The CDR3 spans 15 residues. In the case of this clone: The antigen remains undetermined.

Some clones are missing from TCRdb's copy, which holds only in-frame ones; the method was immunoSEQ multiplex PCR. The data contain about 25,000 clones, roughly four fifths of them seen just once; the ten biggest clones take up around 3.6%. The material sequenced was peripheral blood, taken from a patient treated with photon-based radiotherapy. The chain links TRBV29-1 to TRBJ2-3; D perhaps matches TRBD1 (6 bases). The sequence derives from a woman in her fifties or sixties with pancreatic cancer. The CDR3 region has the DNA TGCAGCGTTGAAAACGGCAGGGGATCGGCAGATACGCAGTATTTT. Protein product: CSVENGRGSADTQYF.